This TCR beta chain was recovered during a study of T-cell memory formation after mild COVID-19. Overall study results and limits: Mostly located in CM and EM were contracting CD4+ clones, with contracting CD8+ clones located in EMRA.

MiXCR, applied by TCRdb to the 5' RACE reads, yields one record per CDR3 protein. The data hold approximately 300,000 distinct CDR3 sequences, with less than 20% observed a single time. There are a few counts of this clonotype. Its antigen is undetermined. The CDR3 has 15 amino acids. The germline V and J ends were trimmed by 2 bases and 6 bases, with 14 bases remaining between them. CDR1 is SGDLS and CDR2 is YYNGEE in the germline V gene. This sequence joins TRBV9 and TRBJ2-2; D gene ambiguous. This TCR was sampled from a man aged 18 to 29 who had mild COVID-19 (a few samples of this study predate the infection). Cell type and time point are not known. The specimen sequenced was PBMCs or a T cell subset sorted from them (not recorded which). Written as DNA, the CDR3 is TGTGCCAGCAGCGTTCTGGGCGCAAACCCCGGGGAGCTGTTTTTT. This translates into CASSVLGANPGELFF.